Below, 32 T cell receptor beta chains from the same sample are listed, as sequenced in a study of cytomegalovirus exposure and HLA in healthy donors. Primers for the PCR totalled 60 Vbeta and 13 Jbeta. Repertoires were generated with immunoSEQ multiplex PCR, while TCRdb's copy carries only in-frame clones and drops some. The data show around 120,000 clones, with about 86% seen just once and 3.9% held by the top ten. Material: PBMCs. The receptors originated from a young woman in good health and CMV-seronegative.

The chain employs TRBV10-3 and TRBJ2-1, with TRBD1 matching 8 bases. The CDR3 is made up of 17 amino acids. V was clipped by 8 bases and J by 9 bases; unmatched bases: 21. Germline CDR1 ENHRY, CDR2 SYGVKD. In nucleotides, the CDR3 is TGTGCCATCGACGACAGGGGAAAGGGTGCAAGTGACGGTGAGCAGTTCTTC. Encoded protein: CAIDDRGKGASDGEQFF.

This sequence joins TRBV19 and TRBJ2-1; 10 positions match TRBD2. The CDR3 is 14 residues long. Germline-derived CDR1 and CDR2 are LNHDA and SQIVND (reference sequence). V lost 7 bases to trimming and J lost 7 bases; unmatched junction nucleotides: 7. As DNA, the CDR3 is TGTGCCAGTAAGAAGCGGGAGGGCAGGAATGAGCAGTTCTTC. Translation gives CASKKREGRNEQFF.

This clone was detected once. CDR3 amino acids: CASSLAGSQPQHF. The CDR3 region has the DNA TGTGCCAGTAGCCTTGCGGGAAGTCAGCCCCAGCATTTT. The chain links TRBV19 to TRBJ1-5; unclear D gene. This CDR3 region has 13 residues. Per germline, CDR1 LNHDA and CDR2 SQIVND (reference sequence). The V end lost 6 bases, the J end lost 6 bases, and 12 bases lay between the germline ends.

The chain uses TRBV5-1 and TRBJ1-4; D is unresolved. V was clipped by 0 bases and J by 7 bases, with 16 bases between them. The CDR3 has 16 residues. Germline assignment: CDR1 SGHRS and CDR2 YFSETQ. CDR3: CASSLALRDEGEKLFF. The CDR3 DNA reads TGCGCCAGCAGCTTGGCGCTTCGAGACGAGGGTGAAAAACTGTTTTTT.

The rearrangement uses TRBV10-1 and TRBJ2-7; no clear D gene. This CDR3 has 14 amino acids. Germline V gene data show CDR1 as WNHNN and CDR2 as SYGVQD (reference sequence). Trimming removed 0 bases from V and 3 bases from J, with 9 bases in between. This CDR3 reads CASSESRANYEQYF. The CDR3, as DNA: TGCGCCAGCAGTGAGTCGCGTGCCAACTACGAGCAGTACTTC.

The CDR3 nucleotides are TGTGCCAGCAGCTTAGGACAGGGCGGGAACACCGGGGAGCTGTTTTTT. Translating it yields CASSLGQGGNTGELFF. The chain carries TRBV7-9 and TRBJ2-2; TRBD1 aligns across 7 bases. The CDR3 loop spans 16 amino acids. J gave up 1 base and V 1 base, and 3 bases lay outside the gene matches. Germline V CDR1 and CDR2: SEHNR, FQNEAQ (reference sequence).

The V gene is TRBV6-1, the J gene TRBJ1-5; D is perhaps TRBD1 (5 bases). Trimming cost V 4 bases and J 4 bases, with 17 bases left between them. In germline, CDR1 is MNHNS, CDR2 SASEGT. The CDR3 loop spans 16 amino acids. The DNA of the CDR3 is TGTGCCAGCAGTGTGGAGGGAGTGGGGGGAAATCAGCCCCAGCATTTT. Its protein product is CASSVEGVGGNQPQHF.

CDR3 nucleotide sequence: TGCGCCAGCAGTGATGCCAGGAGGGGGCGAAGGTTCTACGAGCAGTACTTC. This codes for CASSDARRGRRFYEQYF. V gene TRBV10-1 combines with J gene TRBJ2-7; D may be TRBD1 (7 bases). The CDR3 runs to 17 residues. Trimming cost V 3 bases and J 3 bases, with 21 bases left between them. Germline-derived CDR1 and CDR2 are WNHNN and SYGVQD (reference sequence).

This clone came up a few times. The CDR3 sequence is CASSLPSGRITDTQYF. For the CDR3, the DNA is TGTGCCAGCAGTTTACCTAGCGGGAGGATTACAGATACGCAGTATTTT. This chain connects TRBV27 to TRBJ2-3; TRBD2 matches at 11 bases. CDR1 MNHEY and CDR2 SMNVEV come from the germline V gene (reference sequence). Unmatched junction bases numbered 4, after V lost 2 bases and J lost 3 bases. CDR3 size: 16 residues.

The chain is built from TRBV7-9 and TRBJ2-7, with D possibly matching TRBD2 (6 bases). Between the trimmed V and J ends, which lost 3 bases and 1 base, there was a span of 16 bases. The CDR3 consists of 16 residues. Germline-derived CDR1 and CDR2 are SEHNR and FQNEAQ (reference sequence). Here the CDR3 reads CASSFWAGRGSYEQYF. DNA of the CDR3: TGTGCCAGCAGCTTTTGGGCGGGCCGGGGGTCCTACGAGCAGTACTTC.

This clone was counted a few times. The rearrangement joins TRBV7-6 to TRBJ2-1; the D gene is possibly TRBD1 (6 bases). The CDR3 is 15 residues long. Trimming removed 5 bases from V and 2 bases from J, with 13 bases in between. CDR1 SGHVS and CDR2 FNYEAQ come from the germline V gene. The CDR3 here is CASSPQTGAYNEQFF. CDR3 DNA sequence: TGTGCCAGCAGCCCACAGACAGGCGCCTACAATGAGCAGTTCTTC.

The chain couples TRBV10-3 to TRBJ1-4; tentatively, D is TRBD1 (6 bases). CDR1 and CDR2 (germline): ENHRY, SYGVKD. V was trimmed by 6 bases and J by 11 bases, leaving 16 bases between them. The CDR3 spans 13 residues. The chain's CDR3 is CAISVFIQGKLFF. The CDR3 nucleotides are TGTGCCATCAGCGTTTTCATTCAGGGGAAACTGTTTTTT.

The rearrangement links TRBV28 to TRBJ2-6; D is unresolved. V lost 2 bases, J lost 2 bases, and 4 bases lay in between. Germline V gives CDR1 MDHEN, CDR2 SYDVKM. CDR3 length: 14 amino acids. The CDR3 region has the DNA TGTGCCAGCAGTTTAGTCGCTGGGGCCAACGTCCTGACTTTC. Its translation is CASSLVAGANVLTF.

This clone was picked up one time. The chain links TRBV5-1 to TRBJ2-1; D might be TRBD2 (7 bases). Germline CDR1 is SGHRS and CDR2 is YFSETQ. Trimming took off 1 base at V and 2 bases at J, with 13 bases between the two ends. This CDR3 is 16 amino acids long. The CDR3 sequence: CASSLRGGSTYNEQFF. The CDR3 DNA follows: TGCGCCAGCAGCTTGAGGGGGGGCTCGACCTACAATGAGCAGTTCTTC.

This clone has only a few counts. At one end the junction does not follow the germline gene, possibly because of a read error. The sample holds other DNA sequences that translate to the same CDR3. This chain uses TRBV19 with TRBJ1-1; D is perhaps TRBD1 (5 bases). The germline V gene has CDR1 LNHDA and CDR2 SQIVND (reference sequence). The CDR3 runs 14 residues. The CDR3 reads CASSRQGTNTEAFF. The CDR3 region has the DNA TGTGCCAGTAGTAGGCAGGGCACTAACACTGAAGCCTTCTTT.

The chain's CDR3 is CASRELAGGTDTQYF. The CDR3 region has the DNA TGTGCCAGCAGGGAACTAGCGGGAGGAACAGATACGCAGTATTTT. The chain combines TRBV2 with TRBJ2-3; 12 bases align to TRBD2. The CDR3 extends over 15 amino acids. Germline loops: CDR1 SNHLY, CDR2 FYNNEI. V shed 6 bases and J 3 bases; nucleotides not matched to a gene: 4.

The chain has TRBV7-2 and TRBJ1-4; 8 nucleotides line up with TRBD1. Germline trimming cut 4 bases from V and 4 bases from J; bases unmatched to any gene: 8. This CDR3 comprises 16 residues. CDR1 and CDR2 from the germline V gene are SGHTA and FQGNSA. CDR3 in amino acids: CASSSQPGGRNEKLFF. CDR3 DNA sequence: TGTGCCAGCAGCTCCCAACCAGGGGGCCGTAATGAAAAACTGTTTTTT.

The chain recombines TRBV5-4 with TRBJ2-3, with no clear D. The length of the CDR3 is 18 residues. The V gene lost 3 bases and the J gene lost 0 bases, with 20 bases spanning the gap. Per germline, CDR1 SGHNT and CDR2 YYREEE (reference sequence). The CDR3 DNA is TGTGCCAGCAGCTCCGCGATGCGAGGCGCCGCTAGCACAGATACGCAGTATTTT. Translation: CASSSAMRGAASTDTQYF.

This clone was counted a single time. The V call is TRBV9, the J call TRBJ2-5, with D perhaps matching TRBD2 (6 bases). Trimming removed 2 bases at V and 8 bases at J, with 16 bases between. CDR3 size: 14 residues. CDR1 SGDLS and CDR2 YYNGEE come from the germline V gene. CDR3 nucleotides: TGTGCCAGCAGCGTGGGTAGCGGCGGACTAACCCAGTACTTC. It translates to CASSVGSGGLTQYF.

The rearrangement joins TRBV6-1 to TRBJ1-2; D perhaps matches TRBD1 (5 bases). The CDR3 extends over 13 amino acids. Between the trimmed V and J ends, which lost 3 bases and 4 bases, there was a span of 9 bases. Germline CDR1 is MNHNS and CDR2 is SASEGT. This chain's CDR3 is CASSESGIYGYTF. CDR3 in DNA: TGTGCCAGCAGTGAGTCAGGGATCTATGGCTACACCTTC.

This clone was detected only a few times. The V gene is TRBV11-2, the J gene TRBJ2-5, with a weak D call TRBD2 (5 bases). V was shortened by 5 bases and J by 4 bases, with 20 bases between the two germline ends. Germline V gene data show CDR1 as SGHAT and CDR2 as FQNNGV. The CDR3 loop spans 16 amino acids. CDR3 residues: CASSQTSPQGGETQYF. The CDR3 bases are TGTGCCAGCAGCCAAACGTCCCCTCAAGGAGGAGAGACCCAGTACTTC.

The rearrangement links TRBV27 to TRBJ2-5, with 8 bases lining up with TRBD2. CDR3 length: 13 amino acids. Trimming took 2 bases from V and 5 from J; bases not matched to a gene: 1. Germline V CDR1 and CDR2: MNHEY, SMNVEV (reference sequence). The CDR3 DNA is TGTGCCAGCAGTTTAGCGGGAGGCGAGACCCAGTACTTC. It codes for CASSLAGGETQYF.

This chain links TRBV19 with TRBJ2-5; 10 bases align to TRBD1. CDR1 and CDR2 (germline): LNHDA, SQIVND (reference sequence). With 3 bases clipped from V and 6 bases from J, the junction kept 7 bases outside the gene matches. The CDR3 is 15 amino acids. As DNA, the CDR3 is TGTGCCAGTAGTATCGGGACAGGGGATAGGAAGACCCAGTACTTC. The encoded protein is CASSIGTGDRKTQYF.

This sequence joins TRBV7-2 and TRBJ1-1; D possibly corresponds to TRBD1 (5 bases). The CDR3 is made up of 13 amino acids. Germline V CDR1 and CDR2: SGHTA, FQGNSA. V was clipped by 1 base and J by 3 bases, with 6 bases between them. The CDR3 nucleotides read TGTGCCAGCAGCTTAGGACAGTACACTGAAGCTTTCTTT. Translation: CASSLGQYTEAFF.

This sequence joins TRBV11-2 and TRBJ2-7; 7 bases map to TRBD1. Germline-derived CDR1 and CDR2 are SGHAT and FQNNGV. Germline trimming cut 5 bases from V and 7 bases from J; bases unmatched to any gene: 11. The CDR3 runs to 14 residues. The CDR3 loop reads CASSVPGQQGEQYF. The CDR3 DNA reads TGTGCCAGCAGCGTCCCGGGACAGCAAGGGGAGCAGTACTTC. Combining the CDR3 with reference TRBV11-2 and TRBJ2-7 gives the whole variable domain EAGVAQSPRYKIIEKRQSVAFWCNPISGHATLYWYQQILGQGPKLLIQFQNNGVVDDSQLPKDRFSAERLKGVDSTLKIQPAKLEDSAVYLCASSVPGQQGEQYFGPGTRLTVT.

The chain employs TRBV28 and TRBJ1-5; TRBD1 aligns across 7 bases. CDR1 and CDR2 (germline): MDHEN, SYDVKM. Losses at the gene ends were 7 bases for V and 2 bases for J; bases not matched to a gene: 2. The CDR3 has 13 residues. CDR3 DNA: TGTGCCAGCATCGGACAGGGCAATCAGCCCCAGCATTTT. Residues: CASIGQGNQPQHF.

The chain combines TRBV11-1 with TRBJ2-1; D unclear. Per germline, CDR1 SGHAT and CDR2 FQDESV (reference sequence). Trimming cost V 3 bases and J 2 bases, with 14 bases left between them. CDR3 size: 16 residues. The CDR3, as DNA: TGTGCCAGCAGCTTTGCCCATCAGAATCCCTACAATGAGCAGTTCTTC. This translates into CASSFAHQNPYNEQFF.

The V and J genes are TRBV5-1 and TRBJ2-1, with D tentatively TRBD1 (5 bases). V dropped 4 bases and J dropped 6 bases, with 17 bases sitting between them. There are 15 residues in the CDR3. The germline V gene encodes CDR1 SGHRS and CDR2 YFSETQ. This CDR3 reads CASSQRSGAFNEQFF. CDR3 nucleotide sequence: TGCGCCAGCAGCCAACGATCTGGGGCATTCAATGAGCAGTTCTTC.

The CDR3 sequence: CATSRGQGEQYF. CDR3 bases: TGTGCCACCAGCAGAGGGCAGGGCGAGCAGTACTTC. V is TRBV15 and J is TRBJ2-7; weak D call: TRBD1 (5 bases). This CDR3 comprises 12 residues. V lost 1 base, J lost 6 bases, and 7 bases lay in between. The germline V gene encodes CDR1 LNHNV and CDR2 YYDKDF (reference sequence).

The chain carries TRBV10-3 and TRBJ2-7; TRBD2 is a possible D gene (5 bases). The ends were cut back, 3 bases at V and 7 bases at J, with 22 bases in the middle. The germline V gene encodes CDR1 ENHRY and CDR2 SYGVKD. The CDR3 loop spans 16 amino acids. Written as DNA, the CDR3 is TGTGCCATCAGTGACCCCCCTCAGAGCGGTACGGGGGAGCAGTACTTC. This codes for CAISDPPQSGTGEQYF.

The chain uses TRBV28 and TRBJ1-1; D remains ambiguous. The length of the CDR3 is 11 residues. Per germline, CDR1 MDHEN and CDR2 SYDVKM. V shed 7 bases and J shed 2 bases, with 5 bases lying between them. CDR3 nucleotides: TGTGCCAGCACCCTTAACACTGAAGCTTTCTTT. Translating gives CASTLNTEAFF.

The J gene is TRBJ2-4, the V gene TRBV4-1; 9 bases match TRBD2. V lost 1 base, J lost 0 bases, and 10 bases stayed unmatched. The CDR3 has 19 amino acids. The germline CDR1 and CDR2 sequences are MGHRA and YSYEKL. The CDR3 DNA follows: TGCGCCAGCAGCCAAGTTCTTAGCGGGAGTTACATAGCCAAAAACATTCAGTACTTC. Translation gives CASSQVLSGSYIAKNIQYF.